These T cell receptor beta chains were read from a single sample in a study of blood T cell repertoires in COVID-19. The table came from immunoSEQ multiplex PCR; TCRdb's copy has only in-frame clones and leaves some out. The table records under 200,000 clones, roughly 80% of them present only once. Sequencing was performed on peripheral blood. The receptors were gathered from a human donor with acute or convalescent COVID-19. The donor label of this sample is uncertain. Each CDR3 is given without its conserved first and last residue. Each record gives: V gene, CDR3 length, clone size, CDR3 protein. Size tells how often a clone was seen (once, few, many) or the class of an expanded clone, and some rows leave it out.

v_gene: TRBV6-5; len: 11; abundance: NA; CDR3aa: ASSGGSNQPQH
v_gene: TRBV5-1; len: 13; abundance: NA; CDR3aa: ASRRAGAGDNEQF
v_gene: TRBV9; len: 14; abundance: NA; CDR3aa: ASSVGQGRGGETQY
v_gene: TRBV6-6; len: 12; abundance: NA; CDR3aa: ASSLAAMWETQY
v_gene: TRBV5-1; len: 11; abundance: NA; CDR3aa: ASSFRLRGEQF
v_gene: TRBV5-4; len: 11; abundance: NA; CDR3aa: ASSEQQAYEQY
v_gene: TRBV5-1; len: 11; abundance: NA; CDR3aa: ASSVLGQAEAF
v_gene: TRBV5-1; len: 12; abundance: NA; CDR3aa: ASSSQGGGYEQY
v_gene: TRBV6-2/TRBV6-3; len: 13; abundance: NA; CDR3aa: ASSGAGQGITEAF
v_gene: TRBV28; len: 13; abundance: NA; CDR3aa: ASIFEGDCPYEQY
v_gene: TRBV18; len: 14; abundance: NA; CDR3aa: ASSRSGQLSGNTIY
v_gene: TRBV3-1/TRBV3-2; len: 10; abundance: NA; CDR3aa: ASSQNGETQY
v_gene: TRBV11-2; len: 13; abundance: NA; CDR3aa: ASIAGLAVGNEQF
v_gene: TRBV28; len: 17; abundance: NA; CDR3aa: ASSLGQGRGTSANNEQF
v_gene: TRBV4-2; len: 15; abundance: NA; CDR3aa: ASSQGGDSGGQETQY
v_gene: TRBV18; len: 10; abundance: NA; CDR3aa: ASSPGGETQY
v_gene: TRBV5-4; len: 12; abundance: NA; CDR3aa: ASSLERGMREQY
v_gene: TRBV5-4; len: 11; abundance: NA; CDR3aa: ASSLDSSYGYT
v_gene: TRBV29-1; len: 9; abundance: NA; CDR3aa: SVDGDSLQF
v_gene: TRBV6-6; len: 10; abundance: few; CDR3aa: ASEGGPDTQY
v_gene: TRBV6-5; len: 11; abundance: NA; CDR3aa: ASSIDGHWGYT
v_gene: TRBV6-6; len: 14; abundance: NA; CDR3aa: ASSPGVGRGTGELF
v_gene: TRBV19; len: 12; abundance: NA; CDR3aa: ASTRGGREETQY
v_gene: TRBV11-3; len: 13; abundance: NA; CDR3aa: ASSSQGAETDTQY
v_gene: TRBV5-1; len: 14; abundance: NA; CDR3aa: ASSFGGLAVQETQY
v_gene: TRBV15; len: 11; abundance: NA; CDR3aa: ATSRGLQETQY
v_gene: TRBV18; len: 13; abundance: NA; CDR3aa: ASSPFQGSGNTIY
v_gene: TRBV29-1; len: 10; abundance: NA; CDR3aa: SARTYNNEQF